The clone carrying this T cell receptor (beta chain) was counted at least ten times. Antigen unknown. TCR cDNA was made by 5'RACE template switching, adding a universal primer site and UMIs. TCRdb itself ran the 5' RACE reads through MiXCR, one entry per CDR3 protein. Of 50,000 or so distinct CDR3 sequences listed, around 6.9% are singletons. These data are taken from a study of T cells after yellow fever vaccination. Study-wide results and limits: After the booster, approximately 96% of CD4 and roughly nine tenths of CD8 primary-response clones were re-detected. Some clonotypes, a small share, were shared between CD4 and CD8 compartments. Abundant bulk-derived clonotypes could contaminate FACS-sorted repertoires.

Germline CDR1 MGHRA, CDR2 YSYEKL. The CDR3 covers 14 residues. Trimming shortened V by 3 bases and J by 5 bases, and 11 bases separated the two germline ends. This specimen was CD8+ T cells sorted from PBMCs, taken on the day of the first yellow fever vaccination. This clonotype originated in a man in his late teens or twenties who received the YFV17D yellow fever vaccine. The gene calls are TRBV4-1 and TRBJ1-5; weak D call: TRBD1 (5 bases). DNA of the CDR3: TGCGCCAGCAGCCAGGGGGGGATACATCAGCCCCAGCATTTT. Translated, it gives CASSQGGIHQPQHF.